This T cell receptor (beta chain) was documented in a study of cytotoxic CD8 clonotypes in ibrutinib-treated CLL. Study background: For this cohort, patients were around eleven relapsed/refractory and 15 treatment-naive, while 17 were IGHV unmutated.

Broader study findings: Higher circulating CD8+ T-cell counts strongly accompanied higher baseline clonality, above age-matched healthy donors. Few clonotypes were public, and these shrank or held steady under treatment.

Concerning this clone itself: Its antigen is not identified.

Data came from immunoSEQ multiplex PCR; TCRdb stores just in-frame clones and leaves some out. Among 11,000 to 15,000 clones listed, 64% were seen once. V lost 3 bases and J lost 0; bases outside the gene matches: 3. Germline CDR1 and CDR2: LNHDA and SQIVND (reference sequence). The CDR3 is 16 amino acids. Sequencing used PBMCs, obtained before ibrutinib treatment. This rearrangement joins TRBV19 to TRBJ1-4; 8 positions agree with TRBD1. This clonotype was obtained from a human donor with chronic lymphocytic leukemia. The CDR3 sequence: CASSMTGVATNEKLFF. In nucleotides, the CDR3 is TGTGCCAGTAGTATGACAGGGGTGGCAACTAATGAAAAACTGTTTTTT.